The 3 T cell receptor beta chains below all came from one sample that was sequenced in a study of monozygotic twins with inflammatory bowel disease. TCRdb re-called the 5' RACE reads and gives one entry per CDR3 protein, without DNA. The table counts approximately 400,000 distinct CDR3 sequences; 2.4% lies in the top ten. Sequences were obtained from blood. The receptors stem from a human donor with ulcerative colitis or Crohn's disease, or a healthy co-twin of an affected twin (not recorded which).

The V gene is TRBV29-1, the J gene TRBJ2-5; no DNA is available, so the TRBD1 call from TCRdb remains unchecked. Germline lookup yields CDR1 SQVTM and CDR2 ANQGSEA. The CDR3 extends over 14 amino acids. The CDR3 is CSVERGPQSETQYF.

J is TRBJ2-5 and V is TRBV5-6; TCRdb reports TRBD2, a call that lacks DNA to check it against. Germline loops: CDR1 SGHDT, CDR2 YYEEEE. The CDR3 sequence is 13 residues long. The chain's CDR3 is CASSLSEGETQYF.

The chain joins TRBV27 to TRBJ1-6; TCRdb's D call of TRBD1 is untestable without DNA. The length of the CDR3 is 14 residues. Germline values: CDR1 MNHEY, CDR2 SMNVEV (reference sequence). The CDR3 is CASRRDRENSPLHF.